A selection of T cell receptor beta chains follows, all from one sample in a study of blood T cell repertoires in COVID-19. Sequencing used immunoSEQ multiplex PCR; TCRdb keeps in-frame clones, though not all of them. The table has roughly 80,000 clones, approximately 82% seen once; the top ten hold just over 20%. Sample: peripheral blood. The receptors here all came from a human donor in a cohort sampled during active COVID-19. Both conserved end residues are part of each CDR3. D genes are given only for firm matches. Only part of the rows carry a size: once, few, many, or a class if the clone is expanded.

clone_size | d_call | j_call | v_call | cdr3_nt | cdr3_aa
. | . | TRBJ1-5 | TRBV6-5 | TGTGCCAGCAGCTTAAGCCTGGGCCAGCCCCAGCATTTT | CASSLSLGQPQHF
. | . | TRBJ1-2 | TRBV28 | TGTGCCACCACCGGACAGTCCCCCTATGGCTACACCTTC | CATTGQSPYGYTF
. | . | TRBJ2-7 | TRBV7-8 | TGTGCCAGCAGCTTAGGGGAAGGACACTATTACGAGCAGTACTTC | CASSLGEGHYYEQYF
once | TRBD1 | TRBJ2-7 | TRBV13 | TGTGCCAGCAGCGAACCGGGACAGGGCGCCTACGAGCAGTACTTC | CASSEPGQGAYEQYF
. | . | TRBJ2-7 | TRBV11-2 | TGTGCCAGCAGCTTAGGAGTTCGCTACTCCTACGAGCAGTACTTC | CASSLGVRYSYEQYF
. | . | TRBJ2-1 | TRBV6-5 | TGTGCCAGCAGTAGTCACTCAGGAAACTACAATGAGCAGTTCTTC | CASSSHSGNYNEQFF
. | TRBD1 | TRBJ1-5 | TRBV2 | TGTGCCAGCAGTGGTCCGGGACAGGGGGGCCAGCCCCAGCATTTT | CASSGPGQGGQPQHF
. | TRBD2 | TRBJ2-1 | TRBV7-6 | TGTGCCAGCAGCCGAACCGTAGCGGGGGGGCCTCGGTATGAGCAGTTCTTC | CASSRTVAGGPRYEQFF
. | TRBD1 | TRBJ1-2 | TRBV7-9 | TGTGCCAGCAGCCGGGGACAGTCGGGGCCAGGGGGCTACACCTTC | CASSRGQSGPGGYTF
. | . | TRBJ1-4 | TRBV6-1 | TGTGCCAGCAGTGAAAACGGAGAACTGTTTTTT | CASSENGELFF
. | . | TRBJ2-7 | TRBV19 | TGTGCCAGTAGTGAGGACAGTCGGGCCTACGAGCAGTACTTC | CASSEDSRAYEQYF
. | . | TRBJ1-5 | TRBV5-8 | TGTGCCAGCAGCTTCGGGAATCAGCCCCAGCATTTT | CASSFGNQPQHF
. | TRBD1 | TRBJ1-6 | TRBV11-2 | TGTGCCAGCAGCCGCCGGGGCAGGGGGCCCTCACCCCTCCACTTT | CASSRRGRGPSPLHF
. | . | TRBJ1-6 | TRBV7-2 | TGTGCCAGCAGCTTAGTCCGGGATTCACCCCTCCACTTT | CASSLVRDSPLHF
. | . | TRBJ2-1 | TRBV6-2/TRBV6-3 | TGTGCCAGCAGTCCCCAAAACAATGAGCAGTTCTTC | CASSPQNNEQFF
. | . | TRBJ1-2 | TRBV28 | TGTGCCAGCAGTGACTGGAGTCTTTATGGCTACACCTTC | CASSDWSLYGYTF
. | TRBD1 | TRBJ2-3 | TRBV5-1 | TGCGCCAGCAGCTTGACAGGGGTTAGCACAGATACGCAGTATTTT | CASSLTGVSTDTQYF
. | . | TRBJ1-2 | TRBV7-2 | TGTGCCAGCAGTCCCTTCATGTTAGACTATGGCTACACCTTC | CASSPFMLDYGYTF
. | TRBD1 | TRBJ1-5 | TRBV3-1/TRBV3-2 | TGTGCCAGCAGCTTTGGACAGGGCCATCAGCCCCAGCATTTT | CASSFGQGHQPQHF
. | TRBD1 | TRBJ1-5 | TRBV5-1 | TGCGCCAGCAGCTGGACAGGGAGTCAGCCCCAGCATTTT | CASSWTGSQPQHF
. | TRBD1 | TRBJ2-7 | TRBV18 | TGTGCCAGCTCACCCCGACAGGGGTCCTACGAGCAGTACTTC | CASSPRQGSYEQYF
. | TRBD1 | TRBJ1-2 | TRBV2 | TGTGCCAACGGACAGGAGTATGGCTACACCTTC | CANGQEYGYTF
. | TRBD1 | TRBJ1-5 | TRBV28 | TGTGCCAGCAGTTTACGTACAGGGGATCAGCCCCAGCATTTT | CASSLRTGDQPQHF
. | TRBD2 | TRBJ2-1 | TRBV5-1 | TGCGCCAGCAGCTTACCCAGCGGGGGGGCCTCGGATGAGCAGTTCTTC | CASSLPSGGASDEQFF
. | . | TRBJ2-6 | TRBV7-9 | TGTGCCAGCAGCGCCGCGGGCTCTGGGGCCAACGTCCTGACTTTC | CASSAAGSGANVLTF
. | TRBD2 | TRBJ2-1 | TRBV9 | TGTGCCAGCACAACGGGACTAGACAATGAGCAGTTCTTC | CASTTGLDNEQFF